The 8 T cell receptor beta chains presented below share a single source sample, sequenced in a study of beta chain features in type 1 diabetes. Study-wide findings and caveats: Among patients with Type 1 diabetes, TCRB CDR3s were moderately but significantly shorter in every one of the four CD4+ subsets.

These receptors have no known antigen. Reverse transcribing all isolated RNA meant expressed TCRB transcripts were sequenced. Assay: immunoSEQ multiplex PCR; the TCRdb copy retains only in-frame clones and omits some. This sample has some 640,000 clones, with more than 13% found just once. Sequenced sample: naive CD4+ T cells from blood. The receptors were gathered from a man younger than 35 with type 1 diabetes.

This clone was counted a few times. This sequence joins TRBV6-6 and TRBJ1-6, with 7 bases lining up with TRBD1. Per germline, CDR1 MNHNY and CDR2 SVGAGI (reference sequence). The CDR3 is 15 amino acids. Unmatched junction bases numbered 13, after V lost 6 bases and J lost 11 bases. CDR3 loop: CASSPPGQLLTPLHF. The CDR3 DNA follows: TGTGCCAGCAGCCCCCCGGGACAGCTATTGACACCCCTCCACTTT.

The chain links TRBV9 to TRBJ2-7, with a tentative D call TRBD2 (5 bases). Trimming shortened V by 3 bases and J by 4 bases, and 11 bases separated the two germline ends. The germline V gene encodes CDR1 SGDLS and CDR2 YYNGEE. The CDR3 length is 13 residues. In DNA, the CDR3 is TGTGCCAGCAGCGCCGTCCCGGGGTACGAGCAGTACTTC. It encodes CASSAVPGYEQYF.

This clone was detected only a few times. This sequence joins TRBV9 and TRBJ2-7; TRBD2 might be the D (6 bases). This CDR3 spans 13 amino acids. The germline V gene has CDR1 SGDLS and CDR2 YYNGEE. Trimming pared 2 bases from V and 5 bases from J, leaving 11 bases between. The CDR3 here is CASSVPGGNEQYF. The CDR3 nucleotides read TGTGCCAGCAGCGTGCCCGGGGGTAACGAGCAGTACTTC.

This clone was detected a few times. V gene TRBV7-2 combines with J gene TRBJ1-1; D remains unclear. The CDR3 totals 16 residues. V was cut by 6 bases and J by 5 bases, with 22 bases left in between. Germline loops: CDR1 SGHTA, CDR2 FQGNSA. This chain's CDR3 is CASRGAQTQPGTEAFF. The CDR3 bases are TGTGCCAGCAGGGGAGCACAGACACAACCGGGGACTGAAGCTTTCTTT. The full variable domain, its missing parts supplied by reference TRBV7-2 and TRBJ1-1, is GAGVSQSPSNKVTEKGKDVELRCDPISGHTALYWYRQSLGQGLEFLIYFQGNSAPDKSGLPSDRFSAERTGGSVSTLTIQRTQQEDSAVYLCASRGAQTQPGTEAFFGQGTRLTVV.

V and J are TRBV2 and TRBJ2-5; D assignment may be TRBD1 or TRBD2 (5 bases each). Trimming pared 6 bases from V and 5 bases from J, leaving 10 bases between. Per germline, CDR1 SNHLY and CDR2 FYNNEI. The CDR3 is made up of 12 amino acids. Here the CDR3 reads CASSSWGETQYF. In nucleotides, the CDR3 is TGTGCCAGCAGCTCCTGGGGGGAGACCCAGTACTTC.

This clone has just a few counts. This chain connects TRBV29-1 to TRBJ2-7; 8 bases map to TRBD1. The CDR3 consists of 13 residues. J gave up 4 bases and V 6 bases, and 8 bases lay outside the gene matches. CDR1 and CDR2 from the germline V gene are SQVTM and ANQGSEA. The CDR3, as DNA: TGCAGCGTCGGGCGACAGGGGAATTACGAGCAGTACTTC. Translation: CSVGRQGNYEQYF.

This clone was recorded a few times. The chain uses TRBV19 and TRBJ2-1; 14 bases are a match to TRBD2. The CDR3 consists of 15 residues. Trimming at V came to 9 bases and at J to 11 bases, leaving 12 bases not matched to a gene. Looked up from germline, CDR1 is LNHDA and CDR2 is SQIVND (reference sequence). The CDR3 DNA follows: TGTGCCAGCCTCCTTACCGGGACTAGCGGGAGCAAGCAGTTCTTC. It is translated as CASLLTGTSGSKQFF.

The V gene is TRBV29-1, the J gene TRBJ2-3; 11 bases agree with TRBD2. This CDR3 spans 17 amino acids. V dropped 7 bases and J dropped 0; count of bases not matched to a gene: 12. Germline CDR1 reads SQVTM; CDR2 reads ANQGSEA. The CDR3 reads CSAGRKRLAGSTDTQYF. CDR3 nucleotide sequence: TGCAGCGCTGGGAGGAAACGACTAGCGGGGAGCACAGATACGCAGTATTTT.